These 32 T cell receptor beta chains came from one sample sequenced in a study of T-cell memory formation after mild COVID-19. MiXCR was run by TCRdb on the 5' RACE reads, yielding one entry per CDR3 protein. Among under 200,000 distinct CDR3 sequences listed, 11% were seen once. The sequenced sample was PBMCs or a T cell subset sorted from them (not recorded which). These receptors all come from a man aged 18 to 35 who had mild COVID-19 (a few samples of this study predate the infection). Cell type and time point are not known.

The J gene is TRBJ1-2, the V gene TRBV25-1, with D uncertain. Germline V gene sequence: CDR1 MGHDK, CDR2 SYGVNS. V shed 0 bases and J shed 2 bases, with 4 bases lying between them. This CDR3 has 13 amino acids. Here the CDR3 reads CASSEYKNYGYTF. The CDR3 DNA reads TGTGCCAGCAGTGAATACAAAAACTATGGCTACACCTTC.

Many counts were recorded for this clonotype. V is TRBV4-2 and J is TRBJ2-4; 9 bases line up with TRBD1. Germline V gene data show CDR1 as LGHNA and CDR2 as YNFKEQ. The J segment lost 8 bases and the V segment lost 4 bases, leaving 9 bases of the junction unmatched. The length of the CDR3 is 15 residues. Here the CDR3 reads CASSRNRDRDYIQYF. Here the CDR3 DNA reads TGTGCCAGCAGCCGTAACCGGGACAGGGATTACATTCAGTACTTC.

This clonotype was observed a handful of times. V gene TRBV6-2 or TRBV6-3 combines with J gene TRBJ1-5; 8 positions agree with TRBD1. The ends lost 4 bases at V and 5 bases at J; junction bases unmatched: 4. CDR3 size: 14 residues. Germline V gene data show CDR1 as MNHEY and CDR2 as SVGEGT. The CDR3 DNA follows: TGTGCCAGCAGTTCCTCGACAGGGGATCAGCCCCAGCATTTT. It encodes CASSSSTGDQPQHF.

This clonotype was counted only a few times. The V call is TRBV4-1, the J call TRBJ2-7; D gene unclear. Per the germline V gene, CDR1 is MGHRA and CDR2 is YSYEKL. Trimming took off 1 base at V and 0 bases at J, with 13 bases between the two ends. This CDR3 is built from 16 residues. The CDR3 coding sequence is TGCGCCAGCAGCCAAGCTACGAACCAGGACTCCTACGAGCAGTACTTC. Its translation is CASSQATNQDSYEQYF.

This chain links TRBV12-3 or TRBV12-4 with TRBJ2-5; no definite D call. V lost 8 bases and J lost 7, with 5 bases in between. This CDR3 has 9 residues. The CDR3: CASGRTQYF. CDR3 DNA: TGTGCCAGCGGGCGGACCCAGTACTTC.

The chain carries TRBV28 and TRBJ1-2; TRBD1 matches 7 bases. Trimming removed 4 bases from V and 2 bases from J; junction bases left unmatched: 4. Germline values: CDR1 MDHEN, CDR2 SYDVKM. The CDR3 sequence is 14 residues long. CDR3 amino acids: CASSSSQGNYGYTF. Here the CDR3 DNA reads TGTGCCAGCAGTTCCTCACAGGGGAACTATGGCTACACCTTC.

This chain uses TRBV28 with TRBJ2-6, with no clear D. The V gene's germline CDR1 is MDHEN and CDR2 SYDVKM. Trimming pared 4 bases from V and 0 bases from J, leaving 10 bases between. This CDR3 comprises 16 residues. The CDR3 protein is CASSSDLLSGANVLTF. The CDR3 DNA is TGTGCCAGCAGTTCAGACCTACTCTCTGGGGCCAACGTCCTGACTTTC.

This chain joins TRBV10-3 and TRBJ2-3, with no clear D. The CDR3 extends over 17 amino acids. Per germline, CDR1 ENHRY and CDR2 SYGVKD. V shed 0 bases and J shed 4 bases, with 17 bases lying between them. The CDR3 DNA sequence: TGTGCCATCAGTGAGTCGAACACAGACCGCTCCCCAGATACGCAGTATTTT. Its protein is CAISESNTDRSPDTQYF.

In its sample, this clonotype was seen a few times. This sequence joins TRBV10-3 and TRBJ2-5; D may correspond to TRBD1 or TRBD2 (5 bases each). Germline CDR1 and CDR2: ENHRY and SYGVKD. CDR3 length: 12 amino acids. V was clipped by 11 bases and J by 7 bases, with 17 bases between them. CDR3: CAASGPLGTQYF. The CDR3 bases are TGTGCCGCCTCGGGGCCCCTCGGGACCCAGTACTTC.

CDR3: CASSRGPGQGNSPLHF. The CDR3 DNA follows: TGCGCCAGCAGCCGAGGACCGGGACAGGGTAATTCACCCCTCCACTTT. This chain links TRBV4-1 with TRBJ1-6, with 9 bases that match TRBD1. V was pared by 4 bases and J by 6 bases, with 7 bases of the junction left unmatched. CDR3 length: 16 residues. From germline, CDR1 is MGHRA and CDR2 YSYEKL.

There are a few counts of this clonotype. V is TRBV12-3 or TRBV12-4 and J is TRBJ1-2; D is unresolved. The V end lost 2 bases, the J end lost 6 bases, and 13 bases lay between the germline ends. The length of the CDR3 is 14 residues. DNA for the CDR3: TGTGCCAGCAGTTTATGGGGTGGTACGGATGGCTACACCTTC. It encodes CASSLWGGTDGYTF.

This clonotype has a count of ten or more. This chain links TRBV7-2 with TRBJ1-2; tentatively, D is TRBD1 (5 bases). Germline CDR1 reads SGHTA; CDR2 reads FQGNSA. CDR3 length equals 13 residues. The V end lost 6 bases, the J end lost 7 bases, and 15 bases lay between the germline ends. This CDR3 reads CASRLGGNLGYTF. The CDR3, as DNA: TGTGCCAGCAGGCTGGGGGGAAACCTTGGCTACACCTTC.

This clonotype was seen only a few times. The rearrangement joins TRBV5-6 to TRBJ2-1; D ambiguous. This CDR3 has 14 amino acids. V gave up 6 bases and J gave up 12 bases, with 22 bases separating them. Germline CDR1 is SGHDT and CDR2 is YYEEEE. CDR3 in amino acids: CASTDVSATSVQFF. The CDR3 bases are TGTGCCAGCACCGACGTCTCAGCCACCTCTGTGCAGTTCTTC.

V and J are TRBV18 and TRBJ2-3; tentatively, D is TRBD1 or TRBD2 (5 bases each). CDR3 length equals 14 residues. Per the germline V gene, CDR1 is KGHSH and CDR2 is LQKENI. V was pared by 1 base and J by 4 bases, with 9 bases between. CDR3 protein: CASSPLVGADTQYF. The CDR3 DNA is TGTGCCAGCTCACCACTAGTGGGGGCAGATACGCAGTATTTT.

This rearrangement joins TRBV30 to TRBJ1-2; D is undetermined. Per germline, CDR1 GTSNPN and CDR2 SVGIG (reference sequence). V was clipped by 2 bases and J by 6 bases, with 10 bases between them. The CDR3 is 12 amino acids. The CDR3 loop reads CAWSRQVDGYTF. The CDR3 DNA sequence: TGTGCCTGGAGTAGGCAGGTGGATGGCTACACCTTC.

This clonotype was seen only a few times. The CDR3 reads CASSLPGPTYEQYF. In nucleotides, the CDR3 is TGTGCCAGCAGCTTGCCGGGACCTACCTACGAGCAGTACTTC. The rearrangement uses TRBV13 and TRBJ2-7; either TRBD1 or TRBD2 may supply D (5 bases each). Germline loops: CDR1 PRHDT, CDR2 FYEKMQ (reference sequence). The CDR3 runs 14 residues. V lost 3 bases and J lost 2, with 11 bases in between.

This clonotype has just a few counts. The chain joins TRBV5-6 to TRBJ2-6, with D uncertain. The CDR3 length is 15 residues. Per the germline V gene, CDR1 is SGHDT and CDR2 is YYEEEE. Trimming stripped 1 base from V and 2 bases from J, with 7 bases between. The CDR3 sequence: CASSLIGAGANVLTF. The CDR3 DNA sequence: TGTGCCAGCAGCTTGATCGGAGCTGGGGCCAACGTCCTGACTTTC.

This clonotype has more than one count but fewer than ten. The chain couples TRBV20-1 to TRBJ2-3, with D perhaps assigned TRBD1 or TRBD2 (5 bases each). Germline CDR1 and CDR2: DFQATT and SNEGSKA (reference sequence). The CDR3 extends over 13 amino acids. The germline V and J ends were trimmed by 5 bases and 3 bases, with 12 bases remaining between them. The chain's CDR3 is CSAPVEGTDTQYF. In DNA, the CDR3 is TGCAGTGCTCCCGTCGAGGGGACAGATACGCAGTATTTT.

This clonotype appeared many times. This sequence joins TRBV5-8 and TRBJ2-1; the D gene is possibly TRBD2 (5 bases). V was shortened by 4 bases and J by 12 bases, with 14 bases between the two germline ends. Germline CDR1 SGHTS, CDR2 YDEGEE. The CDR3 consists of 12 residues. The CDR3 DNA reads as TGTGCCAGCAGCCCGGACGGGGATAGGCAGTTCTTC. This translates into CASSPDGDRQFF. The variable domain in full, with the rest retrieved from reference TRBV5-8 and TRBJ2-1, is EAGVTQSPTHLIKTRGQQATLRCSPISGHTSVYWYQQALGLGLQFLLWYDEGEERNRGNFPPRFSGRQFPNYSSELNVNALELEDSALYLCASSPDGDRQFFGPGTRLTVL.

V gene TRBV6-2 or TRBV6-3 combines with J gene TRBJ2-5; TRBD2 might be the D (5 bases). Per the germline V gene, CDR1 is MNHEY and CDR2 is SVGEGT. The CDR3 totals 12 residues. V shed 5 bases and J shed 8 bases, with 12 bases lying between them. Here the CDR3 DNA reads TGTGCCAGCAGTCCCGGGATTGAAACCCAGTACTTC. Residues: CASSPGIETQYF.

The table lists this clonotype with many counts. The chain is built from TRBV20-1 and TRBJ2-7; the match to TRBD2 covers 8 bases. The CDR3 is 14 residues long. V shed 7 bases, J shed 3 bases, and the junction held 11 bases outside the gene matches. Germline V gene data show CDR1 as DFQATT and CDR2 as SNEGSKA (reference sequence). For the CDR3, the DNA is TGCAGTGTTCTCCGGGAGGGGTTTAACTACGAGCAGTACTTC. As protein: CSVLREGFNYEQYF.

This clonotype was observed a few times. The chain combines TRBV20-1 with TRBJ1-4; no reliable D call. This CDR3 region has 13 residues. CDR1 is DFQATT and CDR2 is SNEGSKA in the germline V gene (reference sequence). Trimming pared 1 base from V and 3 bases from J, leaving 6 bases between. The DNA for the CDR3 is TGCAGTGCTAGAGTAGTCTCTAATGAAAAACTGTTTTTT. Its protein product is CSARVVSNEKLFF.

The chain carries TRBV20-1 and TRBJ2-7; D is ambiguous. V lost 5 bases and J lost 4, with 18 bases in between. Germline loops: CDR1 DFQATT, CDR2 SNEGSKA (reference sequence). The CDR3 is 14 residues long. The CDR3 protein is CSAVSHLNPYEQYV. Here the CDR3 DNA reads TGCAGTGCTGTGAGTCACCTTAACCCTTACGAGCAGTACGTC.

J is TRBJ2-3 and V is TRBV4-3, with D possibly TRBD1 on 6 matching bases. CDR3 length: 15 residues. The V and J ends lost 1 base and 5 bases respectively, with 13 bases between them. Per germline, CDR1 LGHNA and CDR2 YSLEER. The CDR3 region is CASSQAQPGVDTQYF. For the CDR3, the DNA is TGCGCCAGCAGCCAAGCACAGCCAGGGGTAGATACGCAGTATTTT.

This clonotype was counted a few times. The chain carries TRBV19 and TRBJ2-3, with D hard to call. CDR1 and CDR2 (germline): LNHDA, SQIVND (reference sequence). The V end was cut by 3 bases, the J end by 9 bases, with 10 bases between. This CDR3 spans 12 amino acids. In nucleotides, the CDR3 is TGTGCCAGTAGTATCGAACCGGACACGCAGTATTTT. Residues: CASSIEPDTQYF.

This clonotype was recorded many times. The genes are TRBV10-3 and TRBJ2-7; a possible D gene is TRBD2 (5 bases). The V and J ends lost 0 bases and 6 bases respectively, with 9 bases between them. Germline CDR1 and CDR2: ENHRY and SYGVKD. The CDR3 spans 13 residues. CDR3 DNA sequence: TGTGCCATCAGTGAGTCCGAGGGCGGCGAGCAGTACTTC. Residues: CAISESEGGEQYF.

This clonotype was observed a handful of times. V is TRBV7-2 and J is TRBJ2-7; TRBD1 matches at 8 bases. Germline trimming cut 5 bases from V and 3 bases from J; bases unmatched to any gene: 6. Germline values: CDR1 SGHTA, CDR2 FQGNSA. This CDR3 has 14 amino acids. The CDR3 region has the DNA TGTGCCAGCAGCCACGACAGGGGATACTACGAGCAGTACTTC. Its translation: CASSHDRGYYEQYF.

In this sample, this clonotype turned up many times. The chain joins TRBV7-8 to TRBJ2-3; 9 bases fit TRBD1. V trimming: 3 bases; J trimming: 5 bases; junction bases outside the gene matches: 6. Germline loops: CDR1 SGHVS, CDR2 FQNEAQ. The CDR3 runs to 15 residues. The CDR3 loop reads CASSFHRGQGDTQYF. The CDR3 DNA reads TGTGCCAGCAGCTTCCACAGGGGGCAGGGAGATACGCAGTATTTT.

This chain links TRBV20-1 with TRBJ2-5, with TRBD1 as a possible D gene (6 bases). The CDR3 is 13 residues long. Germline values: CDR1 DFQATT, CDR2 SNEGSKA (reference sequence). V lost 3 bases, J lost 4 bases, and 12 bases lay in between. CDR3 amino acids: CSASGRGGETQYF. CDR3 coding DNA: TGCAGTGCTAGCGGCAGGGGCGGAGAGACCCAGTACTTC.

This clonotype has a handful of counts. This rearrangement joins TRBV6-2 or TRBV6-3 to TRBJ1-4; D is unclear. The V gene lost 2 bases and the J gene lost 0 bases, with 13 bases spanning the gap. CDR1 and CDR2 (germline): MNHEY, SVGEGT. The CDR3 contains 17 residues. The CDR3 is CASSYRMRTATNEKLFF. The DNA of the CDR3 is TGTGCCAGCAGTTACCGGATGAGGACTGCAACTAATGAAAAACTGTTTTTT.

This clonotype was found a few times. V usage is TRBV6-2 or TRBV6-3 and J usage is TRBJ2-1; tentatively, D is TRBD2 (5 bases). Trimming left V 8 bases short and J 7 bases short, with 15 bases between. Germline CDR1 and CDR2: MNHEY and SVGEGT. The CDR3 length is 13 residues. The CDR3 spells CASGRLIGNEQFF. The CDR3 coding sequence is TGTGCCAGCGGGCGACTAATAGGTAATGAGCAGTTCTTC.

The gene calls are TRBV4-1 and TRBJ1-1; D gene unclear. CDR3 length: 12 residues. In germline, CDR1 is MGHRA, CDR2 YSYEKL. Deletions cut 8 bases from V and 1 base from J, with 8 bases between. CDR3 coding DNA: TGCGCCAGCGGGTACTGGAACACTGAAGCTTTCTTT. As protein: CASGYWNTEAFF.